What follows describes a single T cell receptor (beta chain). Antigen specificity is unknown. Looked up from germline, CDR1 is MNHNS and CDR2 is SASEGT. Trimming removed 4 bases from V and 0 bases from J, with 12 bases in between. The CDR3 is 15 residues long. PCR involved 60 Vbeta and 13 Jbeta primers. Study processing details: Unique TCR beta chains totaled 80 million to 100 million in a later count, with around 11 million of them shared. The protocol was immunoSEQ multiplex PCR, while the TCRdb copy is restricted to in-frame clones and leaves out a portion. V, J and clone size are taken as reported in that table, and D and trimming were inferred from the DNA itself. The sample includes about 200,000 clones, 70% to 85% of them seen just once. The record originates from a study of cytomegalovirus exposure and HLA in healthy donors. Study-level results: Exclusion applied to some V segments, including TRBV6-2 and TRBV6-3, as they were indistinguishable. After further analysis at a later stage, 15,000 to 20,000 TCR beta sequences were associated with HLA alleles at 0.05 false discovery rate.

The sequence came from a boy between 2 and 10 years old in good health and CMV-seronegative. The chain combines TRBV6-1 with TRBJ1-2; no clear D. Input material: PBMCs. The CDR3 region is CASSVISSANYGYTF. Here the CDR3 DNA reads TGTGCCAGCAGTGTTATCTCGTCGGCTAACTATGGCTACACCTTC.